This T cell receptor beta chain was retrieved from a study of T-cell reconstitution after alpha-beta-depleted transplantation in children. Germline lookup yields CDR1 SGHTA and CDR2 FQGNSA. V dropped 3 bases and J dropped 4; count of bases not matched to a gene: 3. The CDR3 runs 15 residues. It was with unique molecular identifiers that the TCRbeta library was prepared. TCRdb called the PCR reads again in MiXCR, with one record for every CDR3 protein. The sample consists of about 370,000 distinct CDR3 sequences, over 20% of them appearing once. This clonotype has ten or more counts. The chain is built from TRBV7-2 and TRBJ2-1, with 10 bases that match TRBD1. The sample was PBMCs from the stem cell graft donor, taken from the stem cell graft. The origin of this receptor is a human donor who donated a stem cell graft to a child with acute myeloid leukemia. In DNA, the CDR3 is TGTGCCAGCAGCTTCAGGGGACAGGGGTACAATGAGCAGTTCTTC. Its translation is CASSFRGQGYNEQFF.